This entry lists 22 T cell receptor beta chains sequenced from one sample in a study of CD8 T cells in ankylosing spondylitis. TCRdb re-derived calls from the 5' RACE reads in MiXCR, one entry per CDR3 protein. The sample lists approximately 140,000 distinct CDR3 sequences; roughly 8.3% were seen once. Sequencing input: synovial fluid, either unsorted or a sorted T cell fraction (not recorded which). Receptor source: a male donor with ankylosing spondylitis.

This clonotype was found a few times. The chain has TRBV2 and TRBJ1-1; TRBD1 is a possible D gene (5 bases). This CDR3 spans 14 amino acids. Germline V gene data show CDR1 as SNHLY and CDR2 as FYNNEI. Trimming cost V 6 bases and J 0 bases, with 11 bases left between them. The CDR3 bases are TGTGCCAGCAGGACAGTTACTATGAACACTGAAGCTTTCTTT. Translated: CASRTVTMNTEAFF.

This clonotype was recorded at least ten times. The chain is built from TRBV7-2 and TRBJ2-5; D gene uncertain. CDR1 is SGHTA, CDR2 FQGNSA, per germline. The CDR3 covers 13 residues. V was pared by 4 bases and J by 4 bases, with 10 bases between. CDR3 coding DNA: TGTGCCAGCAGCTACGGTCCTCGAGAGACCCAGTACTTC. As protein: CASSYGPRETQYF.

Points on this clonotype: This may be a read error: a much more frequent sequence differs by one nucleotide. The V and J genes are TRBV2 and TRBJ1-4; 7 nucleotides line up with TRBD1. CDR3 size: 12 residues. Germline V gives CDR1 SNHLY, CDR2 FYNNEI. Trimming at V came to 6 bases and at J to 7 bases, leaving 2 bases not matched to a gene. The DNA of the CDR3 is TGTGCCAGCAGGGACAGGATTGAAAAACTGTTTTTT. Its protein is CASRDRIEKLFF.

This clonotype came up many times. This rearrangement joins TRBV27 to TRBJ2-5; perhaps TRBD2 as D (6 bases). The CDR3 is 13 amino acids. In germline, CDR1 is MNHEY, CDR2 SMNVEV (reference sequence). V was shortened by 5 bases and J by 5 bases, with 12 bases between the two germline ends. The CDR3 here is CASSLGGVETQYF. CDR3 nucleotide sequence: TGTGCCAGCAGTCTCGGCGGGGTGGAGACCCAGTACTTC.

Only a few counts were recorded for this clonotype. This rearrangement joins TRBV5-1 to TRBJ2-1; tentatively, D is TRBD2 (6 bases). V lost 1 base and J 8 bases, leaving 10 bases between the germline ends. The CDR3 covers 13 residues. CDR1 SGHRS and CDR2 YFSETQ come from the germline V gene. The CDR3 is CASSLWREDEQFF. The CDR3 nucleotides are TGCGCCAGCAGCTTGTGGCGGGAAGATGAGCAGTTCTTC.

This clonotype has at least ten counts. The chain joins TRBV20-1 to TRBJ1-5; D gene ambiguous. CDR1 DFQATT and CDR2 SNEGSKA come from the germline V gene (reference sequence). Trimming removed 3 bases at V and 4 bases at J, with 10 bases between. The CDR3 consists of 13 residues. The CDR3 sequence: CSASPTWNQPQHF. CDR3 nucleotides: TGCAGTGCTAGTCCCACATGGAATCAGCCCCAGCATTTT.

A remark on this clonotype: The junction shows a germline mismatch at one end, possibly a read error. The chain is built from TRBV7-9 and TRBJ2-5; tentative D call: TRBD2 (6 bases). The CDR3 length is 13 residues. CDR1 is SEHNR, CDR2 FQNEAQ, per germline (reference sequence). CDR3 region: CAISPGEAETQYF. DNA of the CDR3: TGTGCCATCAGCCCCGGGGAGGCAGAGACCCAGTACTTC.

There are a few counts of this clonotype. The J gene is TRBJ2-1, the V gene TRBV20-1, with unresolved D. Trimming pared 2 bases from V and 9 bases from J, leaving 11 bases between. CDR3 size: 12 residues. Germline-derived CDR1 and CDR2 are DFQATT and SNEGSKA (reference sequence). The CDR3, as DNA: TGCAGTGCTAGACACGCAGACCGTGAGCAGTTCTTC. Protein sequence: CSARHADREQFF.

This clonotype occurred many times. The CDR3 loop reads CAISELGRGAYEQYF. For the CDR3, the DNA is TGTGCCATCAGCGAGCTGGGCAGGGGTGCCTACGAGCAGTACTTC. This chain uses TRBV10-3 with TRBJ2-7, with D possibly being TRBD1 (6 bases). The CDR3 sequence is 15 residues long. V lost 6 bases and J lost 2, with 17 bases in between. Germline values: CDR1 ENHRY, CDR2 SYGVKD.

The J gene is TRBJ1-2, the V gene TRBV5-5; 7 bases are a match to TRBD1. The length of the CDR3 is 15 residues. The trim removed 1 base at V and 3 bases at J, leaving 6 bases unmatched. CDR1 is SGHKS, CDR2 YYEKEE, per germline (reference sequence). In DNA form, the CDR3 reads TGTGCCAGCAGCTTGACCGTCAGGGGGGACTATGGCTACACCTTC. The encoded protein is CASSLTVRGDYGYTF.

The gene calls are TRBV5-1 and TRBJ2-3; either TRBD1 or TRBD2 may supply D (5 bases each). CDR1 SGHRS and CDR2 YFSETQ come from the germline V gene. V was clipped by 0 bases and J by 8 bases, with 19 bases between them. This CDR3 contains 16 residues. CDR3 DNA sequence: TGCGCCAGCAGCTTGGCCGGAGCACTCCTTGGGGGTACGCAGTATTTT. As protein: CASSLAGALLGGTQYF.

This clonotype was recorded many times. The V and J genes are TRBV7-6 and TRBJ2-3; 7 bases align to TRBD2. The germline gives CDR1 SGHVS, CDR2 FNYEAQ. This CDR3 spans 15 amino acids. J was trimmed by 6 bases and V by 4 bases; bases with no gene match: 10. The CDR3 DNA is TGTGCCAGCAGCTCCTTGGGCGGGGAGGGGGATACGCAGTATTTT. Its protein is CASSSLGGEGDTQYF.

The CDR3 sequence: CASSLLAGANVLTF. The CDR3 DNA is TGCGCCAGCAGCTTGTTGGCTGGGGCCAACGTCCTGACTTTC. The rearrangement joins TRBV5-1 to TRBJ2-6; no firm D call. Trimming took 1 base from V and 2 from J, leaving 4 bases between them. This CDR3 comprises 14 residues. CDR1 and CDR2 from the germline V gene are SGHRS and YFSETQ.

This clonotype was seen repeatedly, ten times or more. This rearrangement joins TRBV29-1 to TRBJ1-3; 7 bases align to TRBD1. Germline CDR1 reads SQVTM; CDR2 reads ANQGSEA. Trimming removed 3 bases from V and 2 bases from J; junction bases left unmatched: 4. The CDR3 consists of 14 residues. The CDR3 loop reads CSVEWGQTGNTIYF. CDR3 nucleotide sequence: TGCAGCGTTGAGTGGGGACAGACTGGAAACACCATATATTTT.

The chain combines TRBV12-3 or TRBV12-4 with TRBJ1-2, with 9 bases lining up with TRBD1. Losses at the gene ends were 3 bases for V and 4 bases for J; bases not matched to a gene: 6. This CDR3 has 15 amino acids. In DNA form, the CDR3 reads TGTGCCAGCAGTTTCTTCGGGGACAGGGTCTATGGCTACACCTTC. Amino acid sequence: CASSFFGDRVYGYTF.

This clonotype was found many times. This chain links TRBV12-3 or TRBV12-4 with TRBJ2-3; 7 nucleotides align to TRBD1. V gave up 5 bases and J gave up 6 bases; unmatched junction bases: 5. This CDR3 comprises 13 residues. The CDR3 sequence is CASSPGQTDTQYF. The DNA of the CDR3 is TGTGCCAGCAGTCCGGGACAGACTGATACGCAGTATTTT.

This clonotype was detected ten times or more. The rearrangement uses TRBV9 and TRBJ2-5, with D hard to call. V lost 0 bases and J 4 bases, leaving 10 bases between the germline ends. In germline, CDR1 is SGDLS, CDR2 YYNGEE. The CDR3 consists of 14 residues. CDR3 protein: CASSVGVRLETQYF. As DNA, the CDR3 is TGTGCCAGCAGCGTAGGGGTTAGGCTAGAGACCCAGTACTTC.

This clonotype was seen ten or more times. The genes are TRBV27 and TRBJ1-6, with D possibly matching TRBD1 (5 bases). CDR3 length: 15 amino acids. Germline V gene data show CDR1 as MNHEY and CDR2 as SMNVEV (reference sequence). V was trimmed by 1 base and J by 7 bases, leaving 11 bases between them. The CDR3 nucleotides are TGTGCCAGCAGTTTATGGGGCGCCGGGAATTCACCCCTCCACTTT. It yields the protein CASSLWGAGNSPLHF.

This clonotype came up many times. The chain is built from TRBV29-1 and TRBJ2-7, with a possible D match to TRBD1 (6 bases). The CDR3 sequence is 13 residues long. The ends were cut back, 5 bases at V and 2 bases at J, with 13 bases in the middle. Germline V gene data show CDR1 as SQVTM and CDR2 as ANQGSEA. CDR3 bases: TGCAGCGTTCTCCCCCCAGGGGCCTACGAGCAGTACTTC. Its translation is CSVLPPGAYEQYF.

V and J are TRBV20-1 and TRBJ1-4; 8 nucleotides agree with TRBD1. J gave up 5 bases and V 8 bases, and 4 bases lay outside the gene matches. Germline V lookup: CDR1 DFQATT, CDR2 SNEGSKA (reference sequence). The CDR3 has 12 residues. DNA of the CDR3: TGCAGTCCTCAGGGGGCAAATGAAAAACTGTTTTTT. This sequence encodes CSPQGANEKLFF.

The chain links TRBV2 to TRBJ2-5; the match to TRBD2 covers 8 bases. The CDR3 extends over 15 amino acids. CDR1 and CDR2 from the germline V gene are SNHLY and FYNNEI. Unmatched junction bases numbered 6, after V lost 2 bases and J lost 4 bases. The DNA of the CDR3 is TGTGCCAGCAGTGAAATGGGACTAGTTCGAGAGACCCAGTACTTC. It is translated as CASSEMGLVRETQYF.

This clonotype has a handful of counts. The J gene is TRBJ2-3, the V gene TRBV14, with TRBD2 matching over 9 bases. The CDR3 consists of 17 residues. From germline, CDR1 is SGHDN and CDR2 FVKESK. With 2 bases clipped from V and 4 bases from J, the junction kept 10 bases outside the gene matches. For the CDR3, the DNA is TGTGCCAGCAGCCAACCGTCCCCGCAGCGGGGGGCAGATACGCAGTATTTT. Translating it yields CASSQPSPQRGADTQYF. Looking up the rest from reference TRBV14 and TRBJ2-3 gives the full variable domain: EAGVTQFPSHSVIEKGQTVTLRCDPISGHDNLYWYRRVMGKEIKFLLHFVKESKQDESGMPNNRFLAERTGGTYSTLKVQPAELEDSGVYFCASSQPSPQRGADTQYFGPGTRLTVL.